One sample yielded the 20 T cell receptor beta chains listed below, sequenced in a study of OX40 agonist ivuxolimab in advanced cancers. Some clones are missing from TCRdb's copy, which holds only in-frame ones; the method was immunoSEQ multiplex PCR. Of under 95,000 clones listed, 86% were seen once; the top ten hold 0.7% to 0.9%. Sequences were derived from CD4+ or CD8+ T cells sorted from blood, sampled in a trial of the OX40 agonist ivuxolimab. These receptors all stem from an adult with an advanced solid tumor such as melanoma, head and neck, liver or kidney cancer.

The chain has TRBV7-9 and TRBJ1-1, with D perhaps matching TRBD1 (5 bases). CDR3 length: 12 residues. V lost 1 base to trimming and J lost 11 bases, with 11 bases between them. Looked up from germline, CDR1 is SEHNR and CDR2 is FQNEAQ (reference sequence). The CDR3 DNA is TGTGCCAGCAGCTTAGACGCCCGACAGGCTTTCTTT. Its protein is CASSLDARQAFF.

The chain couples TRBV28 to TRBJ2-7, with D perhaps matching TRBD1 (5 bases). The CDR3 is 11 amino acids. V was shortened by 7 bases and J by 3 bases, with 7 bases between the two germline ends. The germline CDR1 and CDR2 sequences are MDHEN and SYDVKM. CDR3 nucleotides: TGTGCCAGCAAGGGGTTCTACGAGCAGTACTTC. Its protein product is CASKGFYEQYF.

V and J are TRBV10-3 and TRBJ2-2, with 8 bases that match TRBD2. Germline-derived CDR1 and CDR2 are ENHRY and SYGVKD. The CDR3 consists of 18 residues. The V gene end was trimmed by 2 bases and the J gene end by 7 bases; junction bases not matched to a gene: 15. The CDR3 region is CAISEAGGGLRKDGELFF. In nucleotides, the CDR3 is TGTGCCATCAGTGAGGCTGGCGGGGGGCTTCGGAAGGACGGGGAGCTGTTTTTT.

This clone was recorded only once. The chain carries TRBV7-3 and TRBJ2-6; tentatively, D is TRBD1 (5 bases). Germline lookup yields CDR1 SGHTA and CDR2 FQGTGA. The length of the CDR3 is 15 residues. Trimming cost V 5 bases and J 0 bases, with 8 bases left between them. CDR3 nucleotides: TGTGCCAGCAGCAACAGGAACTCTGGGGCCAACGTCCTGACTTTC. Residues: CASSNRNSGANVLTF. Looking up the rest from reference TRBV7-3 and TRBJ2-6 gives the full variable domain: GAGVSQTPSNKVTEKGKYVELRCDPISGHTALYWYRQSLGQGPEFLIYFQGTGAADDSGLPNDRFFAVRPEGSVSTLKIQRTERGDSAVYLCASSNRNSGANVLTFGAGSRLTVL.

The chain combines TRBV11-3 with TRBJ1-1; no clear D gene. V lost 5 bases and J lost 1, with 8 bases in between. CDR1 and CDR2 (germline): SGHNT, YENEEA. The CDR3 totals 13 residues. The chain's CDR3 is CASSDRWNTEAFF. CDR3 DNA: TGTGCCAGCAGCGATAGGTGGAACACTGAAGCTTTCTTT.

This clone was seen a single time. CDR3 nucleotides: TGTGCCAGCAGTTTAACAGCTATAAGGGAGCAGTACTTC. Translation: CASSLTAIREQYF. The chain employs TRBV27 and TRBJ2-7; D call uncertain. The CDR3 runs 13 residues. Germline V gives CDR1 MNHEY, CDR2 SMNVEV (reference sequence). With 2 bases removed from V and 7 bases from J, the gap between germline ends came to 12 bases.

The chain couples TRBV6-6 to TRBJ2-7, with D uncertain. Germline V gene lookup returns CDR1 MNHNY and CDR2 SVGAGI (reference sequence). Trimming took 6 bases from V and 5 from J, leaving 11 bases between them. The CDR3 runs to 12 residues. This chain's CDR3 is CASSPSVNEQYF. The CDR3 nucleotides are TGTGCCAGCAGCCCCAGTGTAAACGAGCAGTACTTC.

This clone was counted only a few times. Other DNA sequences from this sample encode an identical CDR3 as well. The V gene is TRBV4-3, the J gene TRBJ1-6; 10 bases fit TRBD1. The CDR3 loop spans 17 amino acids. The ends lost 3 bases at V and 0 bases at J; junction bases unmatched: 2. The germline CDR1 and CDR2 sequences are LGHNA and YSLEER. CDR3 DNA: TGCGCCAGCAGCCAGAGGACAGGGGGCTCCTATAATTCACCCCTCCACTTT. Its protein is CASSQRTGGSYNSPLHF.

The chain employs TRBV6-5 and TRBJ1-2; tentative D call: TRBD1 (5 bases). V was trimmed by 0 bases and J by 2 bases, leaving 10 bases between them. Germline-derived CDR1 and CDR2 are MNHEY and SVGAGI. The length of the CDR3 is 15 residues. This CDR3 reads CASSYSGARNYGYTF. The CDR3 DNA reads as TGTGCCAGCAGTTACTCAGGGGCGCGCAACTATGGCTACACCTTC.

The DNA for the CDR3 is TGTGCCAGCAGTGAACTACCCCGGGGTGCCTATAATTCACCCCTCCACTTT. It specifies CASSELPRGAYNSPLHF. This chain uses TRBV2 with TRBJ1-6, with D uncertain. This CDR3 is built from 17 residues. The germline gives CDR1 SNHLY, CDR2 FYNNEI. V lost 2 bases and J lost 2, with 13 bases in between.

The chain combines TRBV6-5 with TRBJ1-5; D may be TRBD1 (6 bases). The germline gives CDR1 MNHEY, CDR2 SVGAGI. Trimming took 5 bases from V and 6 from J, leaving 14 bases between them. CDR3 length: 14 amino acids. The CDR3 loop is CASSLQGISQPQHF. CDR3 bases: TGTGCCAGCAGTCTTCAGGGGATAAGTCAGCCCCAGCATTTT.

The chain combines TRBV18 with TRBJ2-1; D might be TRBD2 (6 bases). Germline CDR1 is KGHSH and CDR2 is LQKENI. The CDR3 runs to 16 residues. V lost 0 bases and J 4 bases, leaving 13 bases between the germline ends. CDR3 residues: CASSPPSGRSYNEQFF. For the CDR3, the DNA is TGTGCCAGCTCACCACCCTCCGGGAGATCGTACAATGAGCAGTTCTTC.

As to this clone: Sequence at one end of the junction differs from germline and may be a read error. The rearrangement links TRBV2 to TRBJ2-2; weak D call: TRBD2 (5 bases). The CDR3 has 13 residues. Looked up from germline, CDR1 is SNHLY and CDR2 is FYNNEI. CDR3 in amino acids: CASSDGRDRGAVF. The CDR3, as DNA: TGTGCCAGCAGTGACGGGCGAGACCGGGGAGCTGTTTTT.

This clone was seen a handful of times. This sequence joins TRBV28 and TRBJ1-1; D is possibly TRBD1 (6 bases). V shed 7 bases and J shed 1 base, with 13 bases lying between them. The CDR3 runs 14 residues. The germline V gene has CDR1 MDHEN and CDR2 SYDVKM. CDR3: CASIGGERNTEAFF. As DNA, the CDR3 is TGTGCCAGCATAGGGGGGGAGAGGAACACTGAAGCTTTCTTT.

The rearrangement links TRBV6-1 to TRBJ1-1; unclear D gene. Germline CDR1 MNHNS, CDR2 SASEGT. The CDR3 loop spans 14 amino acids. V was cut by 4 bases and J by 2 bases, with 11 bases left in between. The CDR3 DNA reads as TGTGCCAGCAGTGCGGGCGGAGCTAACACTGAAGCTTTCTTT. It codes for CASSAGGANTEAFF.

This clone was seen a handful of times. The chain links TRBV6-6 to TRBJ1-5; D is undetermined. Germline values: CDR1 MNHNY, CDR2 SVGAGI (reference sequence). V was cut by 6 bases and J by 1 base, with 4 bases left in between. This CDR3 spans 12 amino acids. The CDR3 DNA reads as TGTGCCAGCAGGGGCAGCAATCAGCCCCAGCATTTT. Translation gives CASRGSNQPQHF.

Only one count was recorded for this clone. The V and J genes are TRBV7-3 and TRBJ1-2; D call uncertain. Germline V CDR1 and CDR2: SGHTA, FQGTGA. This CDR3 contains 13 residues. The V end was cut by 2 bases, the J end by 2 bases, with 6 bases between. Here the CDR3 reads CASSLGGNYGYTF. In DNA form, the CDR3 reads TGTGCCAGCAGCTTAGGAGGGAACTATGGCTACACCTTC.

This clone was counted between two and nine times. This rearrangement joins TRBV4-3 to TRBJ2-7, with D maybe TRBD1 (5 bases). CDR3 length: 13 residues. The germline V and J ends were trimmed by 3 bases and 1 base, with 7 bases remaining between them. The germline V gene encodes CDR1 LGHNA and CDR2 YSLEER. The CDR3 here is CASSHRQSYEQYF. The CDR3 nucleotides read TGCGCCAGCAGCCACCGACAGTCCTACGAGCAGTACTTC.

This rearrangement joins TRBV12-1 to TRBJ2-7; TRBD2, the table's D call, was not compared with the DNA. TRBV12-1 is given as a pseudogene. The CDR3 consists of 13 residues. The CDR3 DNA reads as TGTGCCAGCAGCTCGGACTACCCCTACGAGCAGTACTTC. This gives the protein CASSSDYPYEQYF.

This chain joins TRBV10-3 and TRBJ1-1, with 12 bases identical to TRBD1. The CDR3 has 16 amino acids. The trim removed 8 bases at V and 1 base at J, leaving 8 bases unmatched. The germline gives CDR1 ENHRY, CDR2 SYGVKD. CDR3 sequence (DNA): TGTGCCATCGGTACCGGGACAGGGGGCGGGAACACTGAAGCTTTCTTT. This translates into CAIGTGTGGGNTEAFF.